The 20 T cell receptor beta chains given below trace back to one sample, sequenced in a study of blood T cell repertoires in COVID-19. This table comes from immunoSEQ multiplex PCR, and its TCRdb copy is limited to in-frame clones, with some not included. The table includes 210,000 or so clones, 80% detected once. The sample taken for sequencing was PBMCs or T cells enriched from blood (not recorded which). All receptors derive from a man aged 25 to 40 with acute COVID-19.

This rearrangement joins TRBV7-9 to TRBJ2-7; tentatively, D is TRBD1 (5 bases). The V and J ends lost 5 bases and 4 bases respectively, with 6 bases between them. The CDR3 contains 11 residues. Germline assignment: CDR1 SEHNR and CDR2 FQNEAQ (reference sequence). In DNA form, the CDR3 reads TGTGCCAGCAGCGGGGCGTACGAGCAGTACTTC. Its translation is CASSGAYEQYF.

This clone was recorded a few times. CDR3 bases: TGTGCCAGCAGTAAGGGGGCACATCAGCCCCAGCATTTT. It is translated as CASSKGAHQPQHF. V is TRBV6-5 and J is TRBJ1-5, with 7 nucleotides matching TRBD1. The CDR3 sequence is 13 residues long. The V and J ends lost 5 bases and 5 bases, in that order; junction bases with no gene match: 3. In germline, CDR1 is MNHEY, CDR2 SVGAGI.

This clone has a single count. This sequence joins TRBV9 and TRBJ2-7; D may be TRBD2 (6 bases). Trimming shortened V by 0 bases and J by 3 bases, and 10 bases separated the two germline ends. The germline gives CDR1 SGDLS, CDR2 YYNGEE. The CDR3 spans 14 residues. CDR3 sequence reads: CASSVALGGYEQYF. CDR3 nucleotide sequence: TGTGCCAGCAGCGTAGCGCTGGGAGGCTACGAGCAGTACTTC. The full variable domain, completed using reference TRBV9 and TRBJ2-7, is DSGVTQTPKHLITATGQRVTLRCSPRSGDLSVYWYQQSLDQGLQFLIQYYNGEERAKGNILERFSAQQFPDLHSELNLSSLELGDSALYFCASSVALGGYEQYFGPGTRLTVT.

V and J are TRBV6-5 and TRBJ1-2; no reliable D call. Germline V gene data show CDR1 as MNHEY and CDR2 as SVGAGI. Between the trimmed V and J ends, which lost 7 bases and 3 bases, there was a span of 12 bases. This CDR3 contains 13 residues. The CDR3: CASISVSDYGYTF. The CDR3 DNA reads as TGTGCCAGCATCTCTGTCAGTGACTATGGCTACACCTTC.

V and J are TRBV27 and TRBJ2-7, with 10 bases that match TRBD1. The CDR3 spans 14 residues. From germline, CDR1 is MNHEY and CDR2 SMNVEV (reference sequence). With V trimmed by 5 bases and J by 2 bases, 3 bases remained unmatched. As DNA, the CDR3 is TGTGCCAGCAGTCTCGGACAGGGGGCCTACGAGCAGTACTTC. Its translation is CASSLGQGAYEQYF.

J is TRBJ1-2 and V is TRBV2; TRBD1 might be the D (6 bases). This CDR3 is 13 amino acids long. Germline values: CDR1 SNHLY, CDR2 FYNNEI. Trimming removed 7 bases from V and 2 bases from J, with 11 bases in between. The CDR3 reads CASTLGQNYGYTF. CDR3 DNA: TGTGCCAGCACCCTGGGACAAAACTATGGCTACACCTTC.

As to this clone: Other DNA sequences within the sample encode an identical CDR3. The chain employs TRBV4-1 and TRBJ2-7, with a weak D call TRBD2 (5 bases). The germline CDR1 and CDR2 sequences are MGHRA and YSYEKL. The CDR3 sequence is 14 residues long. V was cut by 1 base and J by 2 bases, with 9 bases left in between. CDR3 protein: CASSQGLGAYEQYF. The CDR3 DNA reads TGCGCCAGCAGCCAAGGATTGGGAGCCTACGAGCAGTACTTC.

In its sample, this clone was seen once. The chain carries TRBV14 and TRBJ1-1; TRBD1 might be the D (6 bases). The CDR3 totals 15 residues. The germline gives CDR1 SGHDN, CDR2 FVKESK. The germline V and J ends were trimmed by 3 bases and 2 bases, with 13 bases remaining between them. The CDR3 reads CASSQASGGNTEAFF. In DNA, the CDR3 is TGTGCCAGCAGCCAGGCAAGTGGGGGCAACACTGAAGCTTTCTTT. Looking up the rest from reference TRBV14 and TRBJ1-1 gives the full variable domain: EAGVTQFPSHSVIEKGQTVTLRCDPISGHDNLYWYRRVMGKEIKFLLHFVKESKQDESGMPNNRFLAERTGGTYSTLKVQPAELEDSGVYFCASSQASGGNTEAFFGQGTRLTVV.

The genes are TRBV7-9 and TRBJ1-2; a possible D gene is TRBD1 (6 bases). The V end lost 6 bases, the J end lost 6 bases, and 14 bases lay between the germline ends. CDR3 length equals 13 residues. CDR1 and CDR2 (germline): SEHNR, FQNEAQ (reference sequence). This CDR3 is CASRNREGDGYTF. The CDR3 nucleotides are TGTGCCAGCAGGAACAGGGAGGGGGATGGCTACACCTTC.

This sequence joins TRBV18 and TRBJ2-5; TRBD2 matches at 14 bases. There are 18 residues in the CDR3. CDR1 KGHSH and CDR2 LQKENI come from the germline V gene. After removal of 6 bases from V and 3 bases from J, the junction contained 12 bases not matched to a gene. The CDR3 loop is CASSPPGTSGGYKETQYF. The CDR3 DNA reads TGTGCCAGCTCGCCCCCCGGGACTAGCGGGGGCTATAAAGAGACCCAGTACTTC.

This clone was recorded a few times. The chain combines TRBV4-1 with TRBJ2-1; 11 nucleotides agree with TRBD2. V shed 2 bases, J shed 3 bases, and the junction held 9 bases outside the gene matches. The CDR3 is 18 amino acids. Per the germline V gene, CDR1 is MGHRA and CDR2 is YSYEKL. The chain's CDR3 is CASSQSSGGKRSYNEQFF. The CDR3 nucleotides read TGCGCCAGCAGCCAATCTAGCGGGGGGAAACGAAGCTACAATGAGCAGTTCTTC.

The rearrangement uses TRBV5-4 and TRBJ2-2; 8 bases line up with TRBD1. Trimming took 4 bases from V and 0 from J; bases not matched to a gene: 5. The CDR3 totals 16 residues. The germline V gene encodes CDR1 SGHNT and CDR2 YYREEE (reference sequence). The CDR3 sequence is CASSQTDRANTGELFF. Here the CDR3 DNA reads TGTGCCAGCAGCCAAACGGACAGGGCGAACACCGGGGAGCTGTTTTTT.

The CDR3 sequence is CATSERQDNGYTF. The CDR3 DNA sequence: TGTGCCACCAGTGAAAGACAGGATAACGGCTACACCTTC. V usage is TRBV24-1 and J usage is TRBJ1-2, with D tentatively TRBD1 (6 bases). CDR3 length equals 13 residues. V gave up 4 bases and J gave up 8 bases, with 13 bases separating them. The germline V gene encodes CDR1 KGHDR and CDR2 SFDVKD.

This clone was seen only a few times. The CDR3 here is CASSPPDKGDNQPQHF. Written as DNA, the CDR3 is TGTGCCAGCAGCCCCCCCGACAAGGGAGACAATCAGCCCCAGCATTTT. This chain links TRBV7-2 with TRBJ1-5; D uncertain. This CDR3 has 16 residues. In germline, CDR1 is SGHTA, CDR2 FQGNSA. The V and J ends lost 5 bases and 3 bases respectively, with 17 bases between them. The full variable domain, in which reference TRBV7-2 and TRBJ1-5 provide the parts outside the CDR3, is GAGVSQSPSNKVTEKGKDVELRCDPISGHTALYWYRQSLGQGLEFLIYFQGNSAPDKSGLPSDRFSAERTGGSVSTLTIQRTQQEDSAVYLCASSPPDKGDNQPQHFGDGTRLSIL.

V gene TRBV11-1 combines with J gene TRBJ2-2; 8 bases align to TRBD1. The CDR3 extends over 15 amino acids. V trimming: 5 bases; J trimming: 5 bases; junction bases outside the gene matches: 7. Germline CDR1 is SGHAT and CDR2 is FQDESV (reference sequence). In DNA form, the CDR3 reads TGTGCCAGCAGCCCCGGGACAGGAGTTACCGGGGAGCTGTTTTTT. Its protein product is CASSPGTGVTGELFF.

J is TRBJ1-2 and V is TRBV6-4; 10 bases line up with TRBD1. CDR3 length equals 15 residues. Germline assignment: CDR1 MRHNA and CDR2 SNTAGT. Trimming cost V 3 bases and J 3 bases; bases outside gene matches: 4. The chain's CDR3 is CASSECGQGDYGYTF. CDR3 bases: TGTGCCAGCAGTGAATGTGGACAGGGGGACTATGGCTACACCTTC.

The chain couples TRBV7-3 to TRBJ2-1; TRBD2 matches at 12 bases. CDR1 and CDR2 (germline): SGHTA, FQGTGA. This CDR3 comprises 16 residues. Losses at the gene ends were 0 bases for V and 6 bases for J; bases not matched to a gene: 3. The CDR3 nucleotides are TGTGCCAGCAGCTTAACTGGACTAGCGGGGCTCAATGAGCAGTTCTTC. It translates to CASSLTGLAGLNEQFF.

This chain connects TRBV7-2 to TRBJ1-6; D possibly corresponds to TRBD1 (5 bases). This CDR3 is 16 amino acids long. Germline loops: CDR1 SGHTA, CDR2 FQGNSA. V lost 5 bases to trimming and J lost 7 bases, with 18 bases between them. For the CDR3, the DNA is TGTGCCAGCAGCCTAGACGGCCAGGGTGGGAATTCACCCCTCCACTTT. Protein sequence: CASSLDGQGGNSPLHF.

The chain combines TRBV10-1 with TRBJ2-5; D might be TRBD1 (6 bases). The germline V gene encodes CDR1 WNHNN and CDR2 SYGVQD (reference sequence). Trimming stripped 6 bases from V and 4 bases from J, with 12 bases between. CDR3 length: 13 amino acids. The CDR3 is CASSTGLRETQYF. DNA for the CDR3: TGCGCCAGCAGCACAGGGCTTCGAGAGACCCAGTACTTC.

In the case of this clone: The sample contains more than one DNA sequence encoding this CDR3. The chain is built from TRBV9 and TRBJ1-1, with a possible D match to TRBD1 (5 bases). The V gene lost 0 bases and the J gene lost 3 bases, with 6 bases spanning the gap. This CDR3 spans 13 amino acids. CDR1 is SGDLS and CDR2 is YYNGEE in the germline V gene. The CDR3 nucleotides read TGTGCCAGCAGCGTAGGGGGGGACACTGAAGCTTTCTTT. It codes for CASSVGGDTEAFF.